What follows is one TCR beta chain and its context. The antigen is not known. The source of the sample is a study of shared clonotypes between healthy human individuals. Whole-study context: The people who gave samples were a couple of women and three men aged 18 to 49.

Running of the assay took place at deep level. Sequencing was performed with immunoSEQ multiplex PCR; in TCRdb, only in-frame clones are kept and a portion is missing. The table has hundreds of thousands of clones, about 74% seen once. Donors comprised healthy HIV-negative adults lacking recent acute infections or vaccinations. Study findings and constraints: It was the non-shared clonotypes that had lower generation probabilities than clonotypes shared by all four donors.

Sequenced sample: memory CD4+ T cells sorted from blood. Documented subset: CD45RA-negative fraction. The TCR sequence derives from a woman aged 25 to 39 in good health.

CDR3 nucleotides: TGTGCCAGCAGCTTAGCGCGATCGTATGCTTTCTTT. As protein: CASSLARSYAFF. This rearrangement joins TRBV7-2 to TRBJ1-1; D not resolved. The V gene's germline CDR1 is SGHTA and CDR2 FQGNSA. The CDR3 extends over 12 amino acids. V shed 0 bases and J shed 11 bases, with 10 bases lying between them.